The 2 T cell receptor beta chains reported below all come from one sample, sequenced in a study of CD8 T cells in ankylosing spondylitis (dated by TCRdb to about 2017). Libraries were prepared through 5' RACE. The reads were generated on an Illumina HiSeq 2500. In TCRdb, the public reads were trimmed at Q25 with fastp and aligned with MiXCR, with productive beta chains retained. Rows are combined by CDR3 protein, so each entry shows the most common genes and DNA. The sample includes about 140,000 distinct CDR3 sequences, with roughly 7.7% observed a single time. Roughly 7.2% of the sample comes from the top ten. The sample comprised synovial fluid, either unsorted or a sorted T cell fraction (not recorded which). The receptors shown here come from a male donor with ankylosing spondylitis.

The chain combines TRBV7-9 with TRBJ1-2, with D unclear. This CDR3 spans 12 amino acids. Germline V gene data show CDR1 as SEHNR and CDR2 as FQNEAQ (reference sequence). V dropped 5 bases and J dropped 9 bases, with 13 bases sitting between them. This CDR3 is CASSPNTERYTF. CDR3 DNA sequence: TGTGCCAGCAGCCCTAACACGGAGCGCTACACCTTC. Full variable domain (outside the CDR3, taken from reference TRBV7-9 and TRBJ1-2): DTGVSQNPRHKITKRGQNVTFRCDPISEHNRLYWYRQTLGQGPEFLTYFQNEAQLEKSRLLSDRFSAERPKGSFSTLEIQRTEQGDSAMYLCASSPNTERYTFGSGTRLTVV.

At least ten counts were recorded for this clonotype. V usage is TRBV12-3 or TRBV12-4 and J usage is TRBJ2-5; 9 bases line up with TRBD2. The CDR3 consists of 13 residues. Trimming removed 6 bases from V and 2 bases from J; junction bases left unmatched: 1. The CDR3 nucleotides read TGTGCCAGCAGGACTAGCGGACAAGAGACCCAGTACTTC. Translating gives CASRTSGQETQYF.